These 29 T cell receptor beta chains share one sample of origin, sequenced in a study of T cell repertoires in cytomegalovirus infection. Their target antigens are unknown. TCRdb processed the reads anew with MiXCR; each CDR3 protein has one entry. Here the sample spans roughly 920,000 distinct CDR3 sequences, roughly 31% being singletons. The sequences come from cultured CD8+ T cells from PBMCs, collected from culture after CMV antigen stimulation. Receptors originate from a human donor in good health (CMV status not recorded). Some clones in this sample may be carry-over from other donors' samples.

A word on this clonotype: This may stem from a read error, because a much larger clone lies one nucleotide away. The rearrangement joins TRBV7-9 to TRBJ1-1, with unresolved D. This CDR3 has 16 amino acids. The germline CDR1 and CDR2 sequences are SEHNR and FQNEAQ (reference sequence). CDR3 sequence reads: CANSLADRAENTEAFF. DNA for the CDR3: TGTGCCAACAGCTTAGCGGATAGAGCGGAGAACACTGAAGCTTTCTTT.

This clonotype was recorded a few times. This rearrangement joins TRBV27 to TRBJ2-5; D is uncertain. Germline lookup yields CDR1 MNHEY and CDR2 SMNVEV (reference sequence). The CDR3 spans 13 residues. Between the trimmed V and J ends, which lost 5 bases and 0 bases, there was a span of 7 bases. CDR3 residues: CASSPKYQETQYF. CDR3 DNA: TGTGCCAGCAGTCCAAAATACCAAGAGACCCAGTACTTC.

This chain joins TRBV6-2 or TRBV6-3 and TRBJ1-1; 7 nucleotides line up with TRBD1. The ends lost 3 bases at V and 2 bases at J; junction bases unmatched: 12. CDR1 is MNHEY, CDR2 SVGEGT, per germline. The CDR3 runs 17 residues. The CDR3 DNA follows: TGTGCCAGCAGTTATATGACATCTTACAGGGGTAACACTGAAGCTTTCTTT. This sequence encodes CASSYMTSYRGNTEAFF.

The chain joins TRBV6-5 to TRBJ1-1; D not certain. V was cut by 10 bases and J by 2 bases, with 17 bases left in between. This CDR3 has 14 amino acids. Germline CDR1 and CDR2: MNHEY and SVGAGI. CDR3 nucleotides: TGTGCCAACAAGTTGCCCGGCATCAACACTGAAGCTTTCTTT. Its translation: CANKLPGINTEAFF.

This clonotype has a handful of counts. The V gene is TRBV5-1, the J gene TRBJ2-1; the match to TRBD2 covers 11 bases. CDR1 and CDR2 (germline): SGHRS, YFSETQ. This CDR3 is 15 amino acids long. The V gene end was trimmed by 4 bases and the J gene end by 7 bases; junction bases not matched to a gene: 7. CDR3 DNA sequence: TGCGCCAGCAGCGTTACTAGCGGGGGATTAAATGAGCAGTTCTTC. Protein product: CASSVTSGGLNEQFF.

The chain links TRBV6-6 to TRBJ2-5; TRBD1 might be the D (8 bases). Germline lookup yields CDR1 MNHNY and CDR2 SVGAGI (reference sequence). The CDR3 covers 19 residues. V lost 1 base and J 5 bases, leaving 26 bases between the germline ends. In DNA, the CDR3 is TGTGCCAGCAGTTACTGGGAGGGTGTACAGGGGGGTTTTTCGGAGACCCAGTACTTC. Translated: CASSYWEGVQGGFSETQYF.

Ten or more counts support this clonotype. The rearrangement joins TRBV7-9 to TRBJ1-1; no reliable D call. Trimming removed 0 bases from V and 1 base from J, with 6 bases in between. This CDR3 spans 14 amino acids. In germline, CDR1 is SEHNR, CDR2 FQNEAQ (reference sequence). DNA of the CDR3: TGTGCCAGCAGCTTAGCTCCGGGGAACACTGAAGCTTTCTTT. It specifies CASSLAPGNTEAFF.

This clonotype was detected only a few times. The chain joins TRBV7-6 to TRBJ2-4; D is unclear. Germline lookup yields CDR1 SGHVS and CDR2 FNYEAQ. Trimming stripped 1 base from V and 4 bases from J, with 5 bases between. CDR3 length: 13 residues. The CDR3 DNA follows: TGTGCCAGCAGCTTAGTGGAGAAAAACATTCAGTACTTC. It specifies CASSLVEKNIQYF. The variable domain in full, with the rest retrieved from reference TRBV7-6 and TRBJ2-4, is GAGVSQSPRYKVTKRGQDVALRCDPISGHVSLYWYRQALGQGPEFLTYFNYEAQQDKSGLPNDRFSAERPEGSISTLTIQRTEQRDSAMYRCASSLVEKNIQYFGAGTRLSVL.

This clonotype was counted many times. This chain uses TRBV7-8 with TRBJ2-1; 7 bases align to TRBD2. The CDR3 runs 15 residues. V lost 5 bases to trimming and J lost 5 bases; unmatched junction nucleotides: 9. Per germline, CDR1 SGHVS and CDR2 FQNEAQ. The CDR3 sequence is CASSTMGGGHNEQFF. In nucleotides, the CDR3 is TGTGCCAGCAGCACCATGGGCGGGGGACACAATGAGCAGTTCTTC.

The DNA of the CDR3 is TGTGCCATCAGTGACGCGGGAGCCTCGGATACGCAGTATTTT. This translates into CAISDAGASDTQYF. The rearrangement uses TRBV10-3 and TRBJ2-3; the match to TRBD2 covers 7 bases. V lost 3 bases and J lost 6; bases outside the gene matches: 6. The CDR3 sequence is 14 residues long. Germline V CDR1 and CDR2: ENHRY, SYGVKD.

This chain connects TRBV24-1 to TRBJ1-1; 8 nucleotides match TRBD1. Trimming cost V 9 bases and J 4 bases; bases outside gene matches: 6. Germline V gene sequence: CDR1 KGHDR, CDR2 SFDVKD. The CDR3 has 13 amino acids. CDR3 coding DNA: TGTGCCACCTGGGCAGGGGGCAGCACTGAAGCTTTCTTT. Its translation: CATWAGGSTEAFF.

The table lists this clonotype with a count of one. V is TRBV5-5 and J is TRBJ1-5; 7 bases are a match to TRBD1. From germline, CDR1 is SGHKS and CDR2 YYEKEE (reference sequence). The CDR3 has 14 amino acids. J gave up 4 bases and V 7 bases, and 8 bases lay outside the gene matches. This chain's CDR3 is CASGPGQRNQPQHF. In DNA, the CDR3 is TGTGCCAGCGGCCCGGGACAGCGAAATCAGCCCCAGCATTTT. Combining the CDR3 with reference TRBV5-5 and TRBJ1-5 gives the whole variable domain DAGVTQSPTHLIKTRGQQVTLRCSPISGHKSVSWYQQVLGQGPQFIFQYYEKEERGRGNFPDRFSARQFPNYSSELNVNALLLGDSALYLCASGPGQRNQPQHFGDGTRLSIL.

This clonotype has ten or more counts. This chain uses TRBV7-9 with TRBJ1-2, with no clear D. Trimming took off 5 bases at V and 6 bases at J, with 13 bases between the two ends. The CDR3 runs to 13 residues. Germline V gives CDR1 SEHNR, CDR2 FQNEAQ (reference sequence). The CDR3 spells CASSQSAGDGYTF. CDR3 in DNA: TGTGCCAGCAGCCAGAGCGCGGGTGATGGCTACACCTTC.

The CDR3 loop is CASSQDPIEDTEAFF. DNA for the CDR3: TGCGCCAGCAGCCAAGATCCAATTGAGGACACTGAAGCTTTCTTT. The genes are TRBV4-3 and TRBJ1-1; D remains ambiguous. V gave up 0 bases and J gave up 3 bases, with 11 bases separating them. There are 15 residues in the CDR3. Looked up from germline, CDR1 is LGHNA and CDR2 is YSLEER.

This clonotype was seen repeatedly, ten times or more. The V gene is TRBV6-1, the J gene TRBJ2-2; D is uncertain. Germline V gene sequence: CDR1 MNHNS, CDR2 SASEGT. CDR3 length equals 13 residues. V was shortened by 4 bases and J by 3 bases, with 6 bases between the two germline ends. CDR3 sequence reads: CASSVGDTGELFF. CDR3 nucleotide sequence: TGTGCCAGCAGTGTAGGAGACACCGGGGAGCTGTTTTTT.

The gene calls are TRBV29-1 and TRBJ2-2; perhaps D is TRBD1 or TRBD2 (5 bases each). This CDR3 has 12 residues. Per the germline V gene, CDR1 is SQVTM and CDR2 is ANQGSEA. V was cut by 6 bases and J by 6 bases, with 11 bases left in between. CDR3 nucleotide sequence: TGCAGCGTCTCTGGGGGTGCCGGGGAGCTGTTTTTT. Encoded protein: CSVSGGAGELFF.

This chain joins TRBV24-1 and TRBJ1-2; no reliable D call. The CDR3 is 14 residues long. V was clipped by 2 bases and J by 7 bases, with 13 bases between them. Germline V gene sequence: CDR1 KGHDR, CDR2 SFDVKD. The CDR3 DNA is TGTGCCACCAGTGATTCTACTTCTCTGTCTGGCTACACCTTC. Amino acid sequence: CATSDSTSLSGYTF.

The CDR3 DNA sequence: TGTGCCAGCAGCCCAAACCGGGACTCGCGAATGTGGGAGCAGTACGTC. It codes for CASSPNRDSRMWEQYV. This rearrangement joins TRBV6-1 to TRBJ2-7; perhaps TRBD2 as D (6 bases). Germline V gene sequence: CDR1 MNHNS, CDR2 SASEGT. The CDR3 covers 16 residues. Trimming took 6 bases from V and 7 from J, leaving 25 bases between them.

This clonotype has a handful of counts. A junction end diverges from the germline sequence, so it may reflect a read error. Written as DNA, the CDR3 is TGTGCCAGTAGTATGCTGACTAGCGGGGAGTTTGAGTTC. As protein: CASSMLTSGEFEF. This chain uses TRBV19 with TRBJ2-5; 11 nucleotides match TRBD2. CDR3 length: 13 residues. The V gene's germline CDR1 is LNHDA and CDR2 SQIVND (reference sequence). Variable domain in full (rest from reference TRBV19 and TRBJ2-5): DGGITQSPKYLFRKEGQNVTLSCEQNLNHDAMYWYRQDPGQGLRLIYYSQIVNDFQKGDIAEGYSVSREKKESFPLTVTSAQKNPTAFYLCASSMLTSGEFEFGPGTRLLVL.

Regarding this clonotype: At one boundary the junction diverges from the germline segment, which might be a read error. V is TRBV7-9 and J is TRBJ2-7; TRBD1 aligns across 9 bases. CDR3 size: 15 residues. Per germline, CDR1 SEHNR and CDR2 FQNEAQ (reference sequence). CDR3 amino acids: CTSSLVGTGSYEQYF. CDR3 coding DNA: TGTACCAGCAGCTTAGTAGGGACAGGGTCCTACGAGCAGTACTTC.

This sequence joins TRBV12-3 or TRBV12-4 and TRBJ1-2; TRBD1 matches 7 bases. V lost 6 bases, J lost 1 base, and 5 bases stayed unmatched. The CDR3 sequence is 14 residues long. The CDR3 loop is CASSPTGFNYGYTF. In nucleotides, the CDR3 is TGTGCCAGCAGCCCGACAGGGTTTAACTATGGCTACACCTTC.

The V call is TRBV5-1, the J call TRBJ2-3; D gene ambiguous. The CDR3 totals 13 residues. Trimming removed 5 bases at V and 6 bases at J, with 13 bases between. Germline-derived CDR1 and CDR2 are SGHRS and YFSETQ. CDR3 DNA sequence: TGCGCCAGCAGTTTCGTAGAGATGGATACGCAGTATTTT. Its translation is CASSFVEMDTQYF.

The V call is TRBV10-3, the J call TRBJ1-2; D not certain. Germline CDR1 and CDR2: ENHRY and SYGVKD. The CDR3 is made up of 13 amino acids. The V end lost 4 bases, the J end lost 0 bases, and 6 bases lay between the germline ends. The CDR3 bases are TGTGCCATCAGTGCGAGCACTAACTATGGCTACACCTTC. Amino acid sequence: CAISASTNYGYTF.

The chain recombines TRBV11-2 with TRBJ2-5; D is undetermined. The CDR3 is 16 residues long. The V end lost 2 bases, the J end lost 9 bases, and 22 bases lay between the germline ends. The V gene's germline CDR1 is SGHAT and CDR2 FQNNGV. The CDR3 loop reads CASSLTPSRFGGAQYF. The CDR3 DNA sequence: TGTGCCAGCAGCTTAACCCCCTCCCGCTTCGGTGGGGCCCAGTACTTC.

V gene TRBV13 combines with J gene TRBJ2-6; 7 bases are shared with TRBD2. The ends lost 5 bases at V and 3 bases at J; junction bases unmatched: 7. Germline CDR1 is PRHDT and CDR2 is FYEKMQ (reference sequence). This CDR3 is 16 amino acids long. CDR3 sequence reads: CASSQRGGSGANVLTF. The CDR3 region has the DNA TGTGCCAGCAGCCAAAGGGGAGGGAGTGGGGCCAACGTCCTGACTTTC.

This clonotype has at least ten counts. The J gene is TRBJ2-5, the V gene TRBV7-2; 12 nucleotides align to TRBD2. The CDR3 covers 19 residues. In germline, CDR1 is SGHTA, CDR2 FQGNSA. J gave up 3 bases and V 3 bases, and 14 bases lay outside the gene matches. CDR3 residues: CASSLGLAGGPARKETQYF. CDR3 nucleotides: TGTGCCAGCAGCTTGGGCCTAGCGGGGGGGCCAGCCCGCAAAGAGACCCAGTACTTC.

The J gene is TRBJ2-1, the V gene TRBV27; no firm D call. The germline V and J ends were trimmed by 5 bases and 6 bases, with 11 bases remaining between them. Germline V gene lookup returns CDR1 MNHEY and CDR2 SMNVEV (reference sequence). This CDR3 spans 13 amino acids. Here the CDR3 DNA reads TGTGCCAGCAGTCCCCAGACACCCAATGAGCAGTTCTTC. This gives the protein CASSPQTPNEQFF.

The chain uses TRBV12-3 or TRBV12-4 and TRBJ1-5; unclear D gene. V was cut by 2 bases and J by 9 bases, with 8 bases left in between. The CDR3 extends over 12 amino acids. The CDR3 sequence: CASSLSKRPQHF. CDR3 bases: TGTGCCAGCAGTTTATCGAAGCGGCCCCAGCATTTT.

This clonotype was recorded only once. CDR3 bases: TGTGCCAGCAGCTTTTCGGGGGCTGGGCACTTCTATGGCTACACCTTC. Residues: CASSFSGAGHFYGYTF. The V and J genes are TRBV5-6 and TRBJ1-2, with TRBD1 as a possible D gene (6 bases). The V end was cut by 2 bases, the J end by 4 bases, with 18 bases between. Germline CDR1 reads SGHDT; CDR2 reads YYEEEE. This CDR3 contains 16 residues. The full variable domain, rest sourced from reference TRBV5-6 and TRBJ1-2, is DAGVTQSPTHLIKTRGQQVTLRCSPKSGHDTVSWYQQALGQGPQFIFQYYEEEERQRGNFPDRFSGHQFPNYSSELNVNALLLGDSALYLCASSFSGAGHFYGYTFGSGTRLTVV.